These T cell receptor beta chains were read from a single sample in a study of cytomegalovirus exposure and HLA in healthy donors. The method was immunoSEQ multiplex PCR; TCRdb's version includes in-frame clones alone and lacks a portion of them. The sample has just over 150,000 clones, around 76% seen once. Source material: PBMCs. The receptor source for this set is a female donor in good health and CMV-seronegative. The CDR3 runs from the conserved cysteine through the conserved F or W. D genes are given only for firm matches. The size field is filled for only some rows; it gives once, few, many or a size class.

D,V,size,J,CDR3,DNA
-,TRBV5-6,-,TRBJ1-4,CASSLAYEKLFF,TGTGCCAGCAGCTTAGCTTATGAAAAACTGTTTTTT
-,TRBV4-1,-,TRBJ1-6,CASSQGAGFMGNSPLHF,TGCGCCAGCAGCCAAGGGGCAGGGTTTATGGGTAATTCACCCCTCCACTTT
TRBD2,TRBV5-6,-,TRBJ2-3,CASSSGLTTDTQYF,TGTGCCAGCAGCTCGGGACTAACCACAGATACGCAGTATTTT
TRBD1,TRBV4-2,-,TRBJ1-2,CASSQGDRGGYGYTF,TGTGCCAGCAGCCAAGGCGACAGGGGGGGGTATGGCTACACCTTC
-,TRBV7-9,-,TRBJ1-3,CASSPEVLGNTIYF,TGTGCCAGCAGCCCCGAGGTCCTAGGAAACACCATATATTTT
-,TRBV25-1,-,TRBJ2-1,CASTKGSAGVNEQFF,TGTGCCAGCACCAAAGGAAGCGCGGGTGTCAATGAGCAGTTCTTC
TRBD2,TRBV19,once,TRBJ2-1,CASRASGGRNNEQFF,TGTGCCAGTAGGGCTAGCGGGGGGCGAAACAATGAGCAGTTCTTC
TRBD1,TRBV2,-,TRBJ1-2,CASSGTVMYGYTF,TGTGCCAGCAGCGGGACAGTCATGTATGGCTACACCTTC
TRBD1,TRBV30,few,TRBJ1-6,CAWTGGQGKIAYNSPLHF,TGTGCCTGGACGGGGGGACAGGGGAAGATTGCCTATAATTCACCCCTCCACTTT
-,TRBV6-1,-,TRBJ1-1,CASSEWGGEAFF,TGTGCCAGCAGTGAATGGGGGGGCGAAGCTTTCTTT
-,TRBV5-1,-,TRBJ2-3,CASSLRETDTQYF,TGCGCCAGCAGCTTGAGGGAGACAGATACGCAGTATTTT
-,TRBV6-5,-,TRBJ1-1,CASSSKTALNTEAFF,TGTGCCAGCAGTTCGAAGACAGCACTGAACACTGAAGCTTTCTTT
-,TRBV30,once,TRBJ2-5,CAWSVRGLETQYF,TGTGCCTGGAGTGTTAGGGGTTTAGAGACCCAGTACTTC
TRBD1,TRBV9,-,TRBJ2-7,CASSPDPDRDTYEQYF,TGTGCCAGCAGCCCCGATCCAGACAGGGACACCTACGAGCAGTACTTC
-,TRBV19,-,TRBJ1-2,CASNRESTWDYGYTF,TGTGCCAGTAACCGGGAAAGTACGTGGGACTATGGCTACACCTTC
-,TRBV6-1,-,TRBJ1-1,CASSVEGGDTEAFF,TGTGCCAGCAGTGTCGAGGGCGGCGACACTGAAGCTTTCTTT
-,TRBV13,-,TRBJ1-1,CASSLEWAGTEAFF,TGTGCCAGCAGCTTAGAATGGGCGGGCACTGAAGCTTTCTTT
-,TRBV4-2,-,TRBJ1-5,CASSQGTAEDLSNQPQHF,TGTGCCAGCAGCCAAGGGACTGCAGAAGACCTTAGCAATCAGCCCCAGCATTTT
TRBD1,TRBV20-1,-,TRBJ2-3,CSAQQGDTQYF,TGCAGTGCTCAACAGGGGGATACGCAGTATTTT
TRBD2,TRBV11-2,-,TRBJ2-5,CASSLMIAGEIRETQYF,TGTGCCAGCAGCTTAATGATAGCGGGGGAGATAAGGGAGACCCAGTACTTC
TRBD1,TRBV5-4,-,TRBJ1-3,CASSLDRGTGNTIYF,TGTGCCAGCAGCTTGGACAGGGGGACTGGAAACACCATATATTTT
TRBD1,TRBV5-1,-,TRBJ2-1,CASSLGTGGPNEQFF,TGCGCCAGCAGCTTGGGGACAGGAGGCCCCAATGAGCAGTTCTTC
TRBD2,TRBV4-1,once,TRBJ2-2,CASSQEMRGANTGELFF,TGCGCCAGCAGCCAAGAGATGCGGGGGGCGAACACCGGGGAGCTGTTTTTT
-,TRBV27,-,TRBJ1-5,CASSPSDGEINQPQHF,TGTGCCAGCAGTCCCAGTGACGGAGAGATCAATCAGCCCCAGCATTTT
TRBD1,TRBV5-6,-,TRBJ2-1,CASSVPGQGVSFYNEQFF,TGTGCCAGCAGCGTGCCGGGACAGGGCGTTAGCTTCTACAATGAGCAGTTCTTC
-,TRBV25-1,-,TRBJ2-7,CASSEPISDEQYF,TGTGCCAGCAGTGAACCCATATCGGACGAGCAGTACTTC
-,TRBV6-5,-,TRBJ2-7,CASSSDTSTTYEQYF,TGTGCCAGCAGTTCGGACACCTCCACGACCTACGAGCAGTACTTC